Below, 24 T cell receptor beta chains from the same sample are listed, as sequenced in a study of blood T cell repertoires in COVID-19. TCRdb's copy holds only in-frame clones and misses some; the assay was immunoSEQ multiplex PCR. The table shows roughly 410,000 clones, with around nine tenths occurring only once. The material sequenced was peripheral blood. These TCRs come from a woman aged 40-49 years with COVID-19, enrolled during active disease.

The rearrangement links TRBV28 to TRBJ1-2, with D possibly being TRBD1 (5 bases). The CDR3 extends over 15 amino acids. CDR1 MDHEN and CDR2 SYDVKM come from the germline V gene. V lost 2 bases and J lost 0, with 10 bases in between. The CDR3 sequence is CASSLSGAPNYGYTF. CDR3 in DNA: TGTGCCAGCAGTTTAAGTGGGGCCCCTAACTATGGCTACACCTTC.

The rearrangement uses TRBV27 and TRBJ1-1; D ambiguous. Germline CDR1 MNHEY, CDR2 SMNVEV (reference sequence). CDR3 size: 14 residues. V dropped 4 bases and J dropped 6 bases, with 15 bases sitting between them. CDR3 nucleotides: TGTGCCAGCAGTTCTGCGCGGCTCTGGGCTGAAGCTTTCTTT. It translates to CASSSARLWAEAFF.

This chain connects TRBV27 to TRBJ1-4; no clear D gene. V lost 8 bases and J 1 base, leaving 11 bases between the germline ends. The CDR3 sequence is 14 residues long. Germline V CDR1 and CDR2: MNHEY, SMNVEV (reference sequence). The CDR3, as DNA: TGTGCCAGCCCTAAAGGAGGAACTAATGAAAAACTGTTTTTT. Its protein product is CASPKGGTNEKLFF.

This clone was found a few times. The chain carries TRBV18 and TRBJ2-3, with 10 bases fitting TRBD1. Germline lookup yields CDR1 KGHSH and CDR2 LQKENI. The ends lost 6 bases at V and 0 bases at J; junction bases unmatched: 0. CDR3 length equals 14 residues. The CDR3 here is CASSGQGSTDTQYF. The CDR3 DNA is TGTGCCAGCTCGGGACAGGGGAGCACAGATACGCAGTATTTT. The full variable domain, rest sourced from reference TRBV18 and TRBJ2-3, is NAGVMQNPRHLVRRRGQEARLRCSPMKGHSHVYWYRQLPEEGLKFMVYLQKENIIDESGMPKERFSAEFPKEGPSILRIQQVVRGDSAAYFCASSGQGSTDTQYFGPGTRLTVL.

The gene calls are TRBV12-3 or TRBV12-4 and TRBJ1-6, with D maybe TRBD1 (5 bases). V was clipped by 7 bases and J by 10 bases, with 14 bases between them. This CDR3 comprises 13 residues. DNA for the CDR3: TGTGCCAGCAAGCTGAGGGGAGGATCACCCCTCCACTTT. This sequence encodes CASKLRGGSPLHF.

V gene TRBV28 combines with J gene TRBJ2-1, with TRBD1 identical over 9 bases. The CDR3 runs to 17 residues. With 6 bases clipped from V and 4 bases from J, the junction kept 13 bases outside the gene matches. The germline gives CDR1 MDHEN, CDR2 SYDVKM. The CDR3: CASRPRTGTGYYNEQFF. The CDR3 DNA reads as TGTGCCAGCAGACCACGAACCGGGACAGGGTATTACAATGAGCAGTTCTTC.

This clone was observed once. The rearrangement joins TRBV19 to TRBJ1-5; TRBD1 matches 9 bases. The CDR3 spans 14 residues. The V gene end was trimmed by 8 bases and the J gene end by 5 bases; junction bases not matched to a gene: 7. Germline V gene lookup returns CDR1 LNHDA and CDR2 SQIVND (reference sequence). The DNA of the CDR3 is TGTGCCAGTCGCCAAGGACAGGGGCATCAGCCCCAGCATTTT. This gives the protein CASRQGQGHQPQHF.

The chain couples TRBV11-2 to TRBJ1-6; 9 nucleotides agree with TRBD1. Trimming removed 6 bases from V and 5 bases from J; junction bases left unmatched: 11. CDR1 and CDR2 (germline): SGHAT, FQNNGV. CDR3 length equals 17 residues. This chain's CDR3 is CASRGSLDRGNNSPLHF. CDR3 in DNA: TGTGCCAGCAGGGGGAGTCTGGACAGGGGTAATAATTCACCCCTCCACTTT.

The chain couples TRBV2 to TRBJ2-1; D possibly corresponds to TRBD1 (6 bases). Germline CDR1 and CDR2: SNHLY and FYNNEI. CDR3 length: 14 residues. V was clipped by 3 bases and J by 12 bases, with 18 bases between them. CDR3: CASSERRQADSQFF. The CDR3, as DNA: TGTGCCAGCAGTGAGAGAAGACAGGCCGACTCGCAGTTCTTC.

V is TRBV13 and J is TRBJ2-7; unclear D gene. Germline CDR1 and CDR2: PRHDT and FYEKMQ (reference sequence). Trimming cost V 5 bases and J 0 bases, with 5 bases left between them. The CDR3 spans 12 residues. The DNA for the CDR3 is TGTGCCAGCAGCCTGTCCTCCTACGAGCAGTACTTC. Translation: CASSLSSYEQYF. Complete variable domain (other parts from reference TRBV13 and TRBJ2-7): AAGVIQSPRHLIKEKRETATLKCYPIPRHDTVYWYQQGPGQDPQFLISFYEKMQSDKGSIPDRFSAQQFSDYHSELNMSSLELGDSALYFCASSLSSYEQYFGPGTRLTVT.

The chain uses TRBV5-1 and TRBJ1-3, with 7 nucleotides matching TRBD1. Germline V gene data show CDR1 as SGHRS and CDR2 as YFSETQ. The length of the CDR3 is 17 residues. V lost 0 bases to trimming and J lost 7 bases; unmatched junction nucleotides: 13. The CDR3 region is CASSLGGTASTDNTIYF. The DNA for the CDR3 is TGCGCCAGCAGCTTGGGGGGGACAGCGAGCACCGATAACACCATATATTTT. Full variable domain (rest looked up from reference TRBV5-1 and TRBJ1-3): KAGVTQTPRYLIKTRGQQVTLSCSPISGHRSVSWYQQTPGQGLQFLFEYFSETQRNKGNFPGRFSGRQFSNSRSEMNVSTLELGDSALYLCASSLGGTASTDNTIYFGEGSWLTVV.

The V gene is TRBV19, the J gene TRBJ1-1; tentatively, D is TRBD1 (6 bases). CDR3 length equals 12 residues. Germline loops: CDR1 LNHDA, CDR2 SQIVND (reference sequence). With 10 bases removed from V and 7 bases from J, the gap between germline ends came to 16 bases. The CDR3 DNA sequence: TGTGCCACCAGAGGACAGTTAAATGAAGCTTTCTTT. Translated, it gives CATRGQLNEAFF.

This clone has just one count. V gene TRBV30 combines with J gene TRBJ1-1, with a weak D call TRBD1 (6 bases). The germline gives CDR1 GTSNPN, CDR2 SVGIG (reference sequence). The CDR3 has 13 residues. Between the trimmed V and J ends, which lost 8 bases and 1 base, there was a span of 14 bases. CDR3 amino acids: CARTSRGNTEAFF. The CDR3 DNA sequence: TGTGCCAGGACGAGCAGGGGGAACACTGAAGCTTTCTTT.

The chain is built from TRBV30 and TRBJ2-2; D might be TRBD1 (5 bases). Germline CDR1 and CDR2: GTSNPN and SVGIG (reference sequence). V gave up 1 base and J gave up 3 bases, with 9 bases separating them. The CDR3 covers 14 residues. The CDR3 DNA is TGTGCCTGGAGTGGGGGCTTTGACACCGGGGAGCTGTTTTTT. Its protein product is CAWSGGFDTGELFF.

The J gene is TRBJ2-2, the V gene TRBV19; 8 bases match TRBD1. CDR3 length: 18 amino acids. Trimming cost V 6 bases and J 4 bases; bases outside gene matches: 16. Germline V CDR1 and CDR2: LNHDA, SQIVND (reference sequence). In nucleotides, the CDR3 is TGTGCCAGTAGCCCCGACGGGGGACAGGACCTATTCACCGGGGAGCTGTTTTTT. Protein: CASSPDGGQDLFTGELFF.

CDR3 sequence (DNA): TGTGCCAGCAGCCACCCGGGACAGGGGGCTAACTATGGCTACACCTTC. Protein product: CASSHPGQGANYGYTF. The rearrangement links TRBV5-4 to TRBJ1-2; 11 positions match TRBD1. CDR1 and CDR2 from the germline V gene are SGHNT and YYREEE (reference sequence). This CDR3 spans 16 amino acids. The V segment lost 4 bases and the J segment 0 bases; nucleotides outside the gene matches: 5.

The chain's CDR3 is CASSPGQGAIGEQYF. The CDR3 bases are TGTGCCAGCAGCCCTGGACAGGGGGCTATAGGGGAGCAGTACTTC. The rearrangement uses TRBV11-2 and TRBJ2-7; 11 positions agree with TRBD1. CDR3 length: 15 amino acids. Germline trimming cut 5 bases from V and 7 bases from J; bases unmatched to any gene: 10. The germline CDR1 and CDR2 sequences are SGHAT and FQNNGV.

V usage is TRBV25-1 and J usage is TRBJ1-4, with TRBD1 matching over 7 bases. The CDR3 is 16 residues long. The V gene's germline CDR1 is MGHDK and CDR2 SYGVNS. J was trimmed by 0 bases and V by 1 base; bases with no gene match: 2. The CDR3 coding sequence is TGTGCCAGCAGTGAATTAGGGACAGCAACTAATGAAAAACTGTTTTTT. It codes for CASSELGTATNEKLFF.

The rearrangement links TRBV5-1 to TRBJ2-7; 11 bases are a match to TRBD2. This CDR3 region has 15 residues. With V trimmed by 4 bases and J by 0 bases, 3 bases remained unmatched. Germline values: CDR1 SGHRS, CDR2 YFSETQ. CDR3 in DNA: TGCGCCAGCAGCAGGGGACTAGCGGTCTCCTACGAGCAGTACTTC. Translated: CASSRGLAVSYEQYF. Full variable domain (outside the CDR3, taken from reference TRBV5-1 and TRBJ2-7): KAGVTQTPRYLIKTRGQQVTLSCSPISGHRSVSWYQQTPGQGLQFLFEYFSETQRNKGNFPGRFSGRQFSNSRSEMNVSTLELGDSALYLCASSRGLAVSYEQYFGPGTRLTVT.

The chain combines TRBV4-3 with TRBJ2-7; TRBD1 matches at 9 bases. Trimming took 6 bases from V and 3 from J; bases not matched to a gene: 9. The CDR3 totals 15 residues. Germline-derived CDR1 and CDR2 are LGHNA and YSLEER. This CDR3 is CASSRARGQGYEQYF. CDR3 bases: TGCGCCAGCAGTCGCGCCAGGGGACAGGGCTACGAGCAGTACTTC.

The chain employs TRBV7-3 and TRBJ1-3, with 10 bases aligning to TRBD1. V gave up 2 bases and J gave up 2 bases; unmatched junction bases: 0. Germline-derived CDR1 and CDR2 are SGHTA and FQGTGA. This CDR3 contains 15 residues. This CDR3 is CASSLGTGAGNTIYF. In nucleotides, the CDR3 is TGTGCCAGCAGCTTAGGGACAGGGGCTGGAAACACCATATATTTT.

The gene calls are TRBV6-5 and TRBJ2-7; possible D gene TRBD2, 6 bases. Germline CDR1 reads MNHEY; CDR2 reads SVGAGI. The CDR3 is made up of 15 amino acids. Trimming took off 2 bases at V and 2 bases at J, with 13 bases between the two ends. The CDR3 coding sequence is TGTGCCAGCAGTTACGCACCCGGGGGAACCTACGAGCAGTACTTC. Its translation is CASSYAPGGTYEQYF.

This clone turned up a few times. The chain recombines TRBV7-9 with TRBJ2-2; unclear D gene. The germline V and J ends were trimmed by 2 bases and 3 bases, with 7 bases remaining between them. The CDR3 consists of 14 residues. Looked up from germline, CDR1 is SEHNR and CDR2 is FQNEAQ (reference sequence). CDR3 protein: CASSLIQYTGELFF. CDR3 nucleotides: TGTGCCAGCAGCTTAATACAGTACACCGGGGAGCTGTTTTTT.

The rearrangement uses TRBV28 and TRBJ1-5; D is uncertain. V shed 9 bases and J shed 4 bases, with 16 bases lying between them. Germline CDR1 reads MDHEN; CDR2 reads SYDVKM. This CDR3 is built from 14 residues. The CDR3 sequence is CASSGNLGNQPQHF. CDR3 coding DNA: TGTGCCAGTAGCGGGAACCTGGGGAATCAGCCCCAGCATTTT.